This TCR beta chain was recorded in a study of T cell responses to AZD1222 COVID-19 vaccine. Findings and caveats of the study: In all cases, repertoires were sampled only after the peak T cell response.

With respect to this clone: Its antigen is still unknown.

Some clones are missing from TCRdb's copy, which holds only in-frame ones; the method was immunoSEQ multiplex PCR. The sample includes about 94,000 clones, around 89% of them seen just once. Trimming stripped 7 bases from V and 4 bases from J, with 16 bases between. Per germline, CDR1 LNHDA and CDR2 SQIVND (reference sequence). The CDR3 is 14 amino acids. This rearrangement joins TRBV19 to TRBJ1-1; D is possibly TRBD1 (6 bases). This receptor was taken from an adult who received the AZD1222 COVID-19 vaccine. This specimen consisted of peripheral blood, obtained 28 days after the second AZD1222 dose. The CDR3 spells CASKLRGSGTEAFF. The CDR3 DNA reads TGTGCCAGTAAATTGAGGGGGTCGGGCACTGAAGCTTTCTTT.